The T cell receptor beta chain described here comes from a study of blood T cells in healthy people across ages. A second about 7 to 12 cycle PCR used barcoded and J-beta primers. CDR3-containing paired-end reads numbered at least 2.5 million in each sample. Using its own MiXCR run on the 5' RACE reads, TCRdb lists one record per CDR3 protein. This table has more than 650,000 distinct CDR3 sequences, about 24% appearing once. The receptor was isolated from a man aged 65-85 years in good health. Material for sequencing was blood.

CDR3 sequence (DNA): TGTGCCAGCAGCTCTAGACTAGTCTCCTACAATGAGCAGTTCTTC. Amino acid sequence: CASSSRLVSYNEQFF. This chain connects TRBV11-2 to TRBJ2-1, with a possible D match to TRBD2 (6 bases). Trimming pared 4 bases from V and 0 bases from J, leaving 10 bases between. The germline V gene has CDR1 SGHAT and CDR2 FQNNGV. The length of the CDR3 is 15 residues.